Each of the 20 T cell receptor beta chains below was sequenced from the same sample in a study of T-cell memory formation after mild COVID-19. Via MiXCR, TCRdb re-called the 5' RACE reads, giving one row per CDR3 protein. Of approximately 400,000 distinct CDR3 sequences detected, roughly 18% appear once; the ten largest clones hold around a fifth. Material for sequencing was PBMCs or a T cell subset sorted from them (not recorded which). The receptors here all came from a man aged 18 to 35 who had mild COVID-19 (a few samples of this study predate the infection). Cell type and time point are not known.

The chain employs TRBV6-1 and TRBJ1-2; no definite D call. Trimming left V 3 bases short and J 3 bases short, with 8 bases between. The CDR3 is made up of 13 amino acids. From germline, CDR1 is MNHNS and CDR2 SASEGT. CDR3 in DNA: TGTGCCAGCAGTGATCCAGCCCACTATGGCTACACCTTC. Amino acid sequence: CASSDPAHYGYTF.

This clonotype was found a few times. V usage is TRBV28 and J usage is TRBJ1-2, with TRBD1 matching 10 bases. With 5 bases clipped from V and 8 bases from J, the junction kept 8 bases outside the gene matches. CDR1 and CDR2 from the germline V gene are MDHEN and SYDVKM. The CDR3 runs to 14 residues. CDR3 region: CASSQDRGLRGYTF. In DNA, the CDR3 is TGTGCCAGCAGTCAAGACAGGGGGCTAAGGGGCTACACCTTC.

In this sample, this clonotype turned up a few times. This sequence joins TRBV28 and TRBJ2-7; 8 bases are shared with TRBD2. This CDR3 is 14 amino acids long. V was clipped by 5 bases and J by 0 bases; unmatched bases: 3. Germline CDR1 and CDR2: MDHEN and SYDVKM. The DNA of the CDR3 is TGTGCCAGCAGTGGGGGGACTAGCTCCTACGAGCAGTACGTC. It yields the protein CASSGGTSSYEQYV.

V gene TRBV7-6 combines with J gene TRBJ1-2, with TRBD1 as a possible D gene (5 bases). V lost 4 bases to trimming and J lost 4 bases, with 13 bases between them. This CDR3 contains 14 residues. Germline V gives CDR1 SGHVS, CDR2 FNYEAQ. The CDR3 DNA is TGTGCCAGCAGCTCTACCCACGGGGGCTATGGCTACACCTTC. Translation gives CASSSTHGGYGYTF.

The chain uses TRBV11-2 and TRBJ2-3; no clear D. The CDR3 has 13 amino acids. Trimming left V 5 bases short and J 8 bases short, with 14 bases between. Germline V lookup: CDR1 SGHAT, CDR2 FQNNGV. The CDR3 here is CASSRLIVGTQYF. The CDR3 region has the DNA TGTGCCAGCAGCCGACTTATCGTTGGTACGCAGTATTTT.

This clonotype was seen more than once but under ten times. The V and J genes are TRBV29-1 and TRBJ2-2; D gene uncertain. The germline CDR1 and CDR2 sequences are SQVTM and ANQGSEA. The CDR3 is 13 residues long. Trimming cost V 4 bases and J 1 base, with 7 bases left between them. The CDR3 sequence: CSVVRENTGELFF. The CDR3 nucleotides are TGCAGCGTTGTTAGGGAGAACACCGGGGAGCTGTTTTTT.

CDR3: CASSLEVWNEQFF. For the CDR3, the DNA is TGTGCCAGCAGCCTGGAAGTGTGGAACGAGCAGTTCTTC. This chain connects TRBV7-2 to TRBJ2-1; D is uncertain. V lost 5 bases, J lost 10 bases, and 15 bases lay in between. The CDR3 has 13 residues. The germline V gene has CDR1 SGHTA and CDR2 FQGNSA.

This clonotype has a count of ten or more. This chain connects TRBV4-3 to TRBJ2-1; 8 bases are shared with TRBD2. The CDR3 loop spans 14 amino acids. In germline, CDR1 is LGHNA, CDR2 YSLEER. J lost 4 bases, V lost 5 bases, and 4 bases had no gene match. In DNA form, the CDR3 reads TGCGCCAGCAGCACTAGCGGAGGTTACAATGAGCAGTTCTTC. This codes for CASSTSGGYNEQFF.

This chain uses TRBV28 with TRBJ1-1; D call uncertain. Trimming pared 10 bases from V and 1 base from J, leaving 10 bases between. The CDR3 loop spans 12 amino acids. Germline CDR1 reads MDHEN; CDR2 reads SYDVKM. The CDR3 bases are TGTGCCACCAGACGGGGGAACACTGAAGCTTTCTTT. The encoded protein is CATRRGNTEAFF.

About this clonotype: A junction end diverges from the germline sequence, so it may reflect a read error. The chain has TRBV7-7 and TRBJ2-2; 8 bases map to TRBD1. The germline CDR1 and CDR2 sequences are SSHAT and FNYEAQ (reference sequence). This CDR3 comprises 14 residues. The CDR3 loop is CASSSGQAAGELFF. CDR3 DNA: TGTGCTAGCAGCTCGGGACAGGCCGCCGGGGAGCTGTTTTTT.

This clonotype was counted between two and nine times. This chain connects TRBV5-1 to TRBJ2-3; TRBD1 matches 11 bases. CDR3 length equals 18 residues. Germline loops: CDR1 SGHRS, CDR2 YFSETQ. J lost 3 bases, V lost 4 bases, and 13 bases had no gene match. In nucleotides, the CDR3 is TGCGCCAGCAGCCTTGGACAGGGGGCTGGTCCGACGACAGATACGCAGTATTTT. Its translation is CASSLGQGAGPTTDTQYF.

This clonotype was seen many times. The chain employs TRBV20-1 and TRBJ1-5; D ambiguous. Germline V gene data show CDR1 as DFQATT and CDR2 as SNEGSKA (reference sequence). The CDR3 extends over 12 amino acids. The ends were cut back, 2 bases at V and 1 base at J, with 3 bases in the middle. DNA for the CDR3: TGCAGTGCTAGATACAGCAATCAGCCCCAGCATTTT. Protein: CSARYSNQPQHF.

This clonotype was detected only a few times. The CDR3 DNA is TGCGCCAGCAGCTTGAACTCCGGTTCCTACGAGCAGTACTTC. It translates to CASSLNSGSYEQYF. V is TRBV5-1 and J is TRBJ2-7; D not resolved. The CDR3 has 14 residues. V lost 1 base and J lost 1, with 9 bases in between. Germline values: CDR1 SGHRS, CDR2 YFSETQ. The full variable domain, with the rest looked up from reference TRBV5-1 and TRBJ2-7, is KAGVTQTPRYLIKTRGQQVTLSCSPISGHRSVSWYQQTPGQGLQFLFEYFSETQRNKGNFPGRFSGRQFSNSRSEMNVSTLELGDSALYLCASSLNSGSYEQYFGPGTRLTVT.

The chain combines TRBV29-1 with TRBJ2-1, with 8 bases lining up with TRBD2. The CDR3 runs to 14 residues. Germline CDR1 SQVTM, CDR2 ANQGSEA. J was trimmed by 4 bases and V by 6 bases; bases with no gene match: 8. The CDR3: CSVASGGLYNEQFF. For the CDR3, the DNA is TGCAGCGTAGCGAGCGGGGGACTATACAATGAGCAGTTCTTC.

This clonotype was observed many times. As DNA, the CDR3 is TGTGCCAGCAGCCAGGCCGGGGGGTACGAGCAGTACTTC. Amino acid sequence: CASSQAGGYEQYF. The gene calls are TRBV7-3 and TRBJ2-7; TRBD2 matches at 7 bases. This CDR3 has 13 residues. J lost 4 bases, V lost 5 bases, and 5 bases had no gene match. Germline V gene lookup returns CDR1 SGHTA and CDR2 FQGTGA. The full variable domain, in which reference TRBV7-3 and TRBJ2-7 provide the parts outside the CDR3, is GAGVSQTPSNKVTEKGKYVELRCDPISGHTALYWYRQSLGQGPEFLIYFQGTGAADDSGLPNDRFFAVRPEGSVSTLKIQRTERGDSAVYLCASSQAGGYEQYFGPGTRLTVT.

V and J are TRBV11-2 and TRBJ2-5; D perhaps matches TRBD2 (6 bases). The CDR3 is 14 amino acids. V was shortened by 3 bases and J by 2 bases, with 10 bases between the two germline ends. Per germline, CDR1 SGHAT and CDR2 FQNNGV. This CDR3 is CASSLELAQETQYF. The CDR3, as DNA: TGTGCCAGCAGCTTGGAACTAGCACAAGAGACCCAGTACTTC.

This clonotype showed up just a few times. The genes are TRBV5-1 and TRBJ2-3; TRBD1 agrees at 9 bases. CDR3 length equals 16 residues. CDR1 and CDR2 from the germline V gene are SGHRS and YFSETQ. The J segment lost 2 bases and the V segment lost 4 bases, leaving 8 bases of the junction unmatched. CDR3 loop: CASSEGRDRATDTQYF. CDR3 DNA: TGCGCCAGCAGCGAAGGCCGGGACAGGGCCACAGATACGCAGTATTTT.

V is TRBV4-3 and J is TRBJ2-3; 10 positions agree with TRBD2. Germline-derived CDR1 and CDR2 are LGHNA and YSLEER. Trimming cost V 8 bases and J 7 bases; bases outside gene matches: 9. The CDR3 runs 14 residues. CDR3 sequence: CASSRGAGGYTQYF. The DNA for the CDR3 is TGCGCCAGCTCAAGGGGAGCGGGGGGGTATACGCAGTATTTT.

This clonotype showed up just once. The V and J genes are TRBV6-2 or TRBV6-3 and TRBJ2-1; TRBD2 might be the D (6 bases). CDR1 is MNHEY, CDR2 SVGEGT, per germline. Trimming stripped 6 bases from V and 4 bases from J, with 16 bases between. The CDR3 covers 15 residues. CDR3 sequence (DNA): TGTGCCAGCAGGCGGAGGGAGTTAGGGTACAATGAGCAGTTCTTC. Amino acid sequence: CASRRRELGYNEQFF.

This clonotype was counted only a few times. The V gene is TRBV2, the J gene TRBJ2-1; 10 bases agree with TRBD1. This CDR3 is built from 18 residues. Germline lookup yields CDR1 SNHLY and CDR2 FYNNEI. V shed 8 bases, J shed 4 bases, and the junction held 17 bases outside the gene matches. CDR3: CASFWNRDRGRKYNEQFF. CDR3 DNA: TGTGCCAGCTTCTGGAACCGGGACAGGGGCCGTAAATACAATGAGCAGTTCTTC. The entire variable domain, with the rest obtained from reference TRBV2 and TRBJ2-1, is as follows: EPEVTQTPSHQVTQMGQEVILRCVPISNHLYFYWYRQILGQKVEFLVSFYNNEISEKSEIFDDQFSVERPDGSNFTLKIRSTKLEDSAMYFCASFWNRDRGRKYNEQFFGPGTRLTVL.